The next 9 T cell receptor beta chains were all read from a single sample in a study of CD8+CD57+ T cells in acquired aplastic anemia. Patients picked for sequencing had shown CD8+CD57+ cell expansion detected by flow cytometry. CDR3 and TCR beta VDJ profiling relied on a genomic DNA template. Each CDR3 protein gets one entry after TCRdb re-called the reads with MiXCR. The sample carries approximately 58,000 distinct CDR3 sequences, around 50% recorded once. Sequencing input: sorted CD4+, CD8+, or CD8+CD57+ T cells (not recorded which) from PBMCs. The receptors come from a human donor with aplastic anemia.

In regard to this clonotype: The junction does not match germline at one end; this may be a read error. The chain couples TRBV10-2 to TRBJ1-2; D is possibly TRBD1 (5 bases). The CDR3 consists of 11 residues. Germline CDR1 reads WSHSY; CDR2 reads SAAADI. The CDR3 region is CASIGRGRFTF. CDR3 nucleotides: TGTGCCAGCATCGGCCGGGGGAGATTCACCTTC.

V is TRBV19 and J is TRBJ2-7, with D possibly matching TRBD2 (5 bases). The CDR3 sequence is 13 residues long. Trimming removed 3 bases from V and 3 bases from J, with 9 bases in between. Germline-derived CDR1 and CDR2 are LNHDA and SQIVND (reference sequence). CDR3 in DNA: TGTGCCAGTAGTATCGGCCGGGACTACGAGCAGTACTTC. Translating gives CASSIGRDYEQYF.

The chain is built from TRBV19 and TRBJ2-7, with 8 bases that match TRBD1. Germline V CDR1 and CDR2: LNHDA, SQIVND (reference sequence). This CDR3 region has 15 residues. Germline trimming cut 3 bases from V and 2 bases from J; bases unmatched to any gene: 6. The CDR3 nucleotides read TGTGCCAGTAGTATTCACGCGACAGGGGCCTACGAGCAGTACTTC. Its protein product is CASSIHATGAYEQYF.

This clonotype has more than one count but fewer than ten. The CDR3 is CASSWRTDTDTQYF. The CDR3, as DNA: TGCGCCAGCAGCTGGCGGACAGACACAGATACGCAGTATTTT. The chain couples TRBV5-1 to TRBJ2-3; D may be TRBD1 (6 bases). This CDR3 is 14 amino acids long. V was cut by 3 bases and J by 2 bases, with 10 bases left in between. Looked up from germline, CDR1 is SGHRS and CDR2 is YFSETQ.

This clonotype turned up a few times. V and J are TRBV29-1 and TRBJ2-3; no reliable D call. The germline V gene has CDR1 SQVTM and CDR2 ANQGSEA. There are 14 residues in the CDR3. Trimming cost V 4 bases and J 6 bases, with 17 bases left between them. CDR3 in amino acids: CSVVGTPNTDTQYF. The CDR3 nucleotides read TGCAGCGTTGTTGGTACCCCCAATACTGATACGCAGTATTTT.

The chain has TRBV5-5 and TRBJ1-6; a weak D match, TRBD1 (5 bases). V dropped 0 bases and J dropped 7 bases, with 11 bases sitting between them. The CDR3 loop spans 15 amino acids. The germline gives CDR1 SGHKS, CDR2 YYEKEE (reference sequence). As DNA, the CDR3 is TGTGCCAGCAGCTTGGCCAGGGCCACGAATTCACCCCTCCACTTT. Amino acids: CASSLARATNSPLHF.

CDR3 nucleotides: TGCGCCAGCAGCCCCGAAGCGGCGGGAGCCGGGGAGCTGTTTTTT. It encodes CASSPEAAGAGELFF. This chain connects TRBV4-1 to TRBJ2-2; 7 positions agree with TRBD2. The CDR3 spans 15 residues. Germline values: CDR1 MGHRA, CDR2 YSYEKL. V shed 4 bases and J 6 bases; nucleotides not matched to a gene: 8.

The chain recombines TRBV25-1 with TRBJ2-7, with 8 bases fitting TRBD2. Per the germline V gene, CDR1 is MGHDK and CDR2 is SYGVNS. V lost 6 bases, J lost 6 bases, and 10 bases stayed unmatched. The CDR3 extends over 14 amino acids. CDR3 bases: TGTGCCAGCAGCTCCGGGGGGGCGTCGGGCGAGCAGTACTTC. This gives the protein CASSSGGASGEQYF.

The V call is TRBV24-1, the J call TRBJ2-1; 8 positions agree with TRBD1. V shed 4 bases and J 12 bases; nucleotides not matched to a gene: 4. The CDR3 sequence is 12 residues long. Germline V gene data show CDR1 as KGHDR and CDR2 as SFDVKD. CDR3 amino acids: CATSETGTGQFF. CDR3 sequence (DNA): TGTGCCACCAGTGAAACTGGGACAGGGCAGTTCTTC.